These 5 T cell receptor beta chains were sequenced from one sample in a study of neurological immune-mediated disorders. MiXCR, applied by TCRdb to the 5' RACE reads, yields one record per CDR3 protein. The profile shows about 38,000 distinct CDR3 sequences, around 10% of them singletons. Time point given: technical triplicate 1. Sequences were obtained from PBMCs. The receptors originated from a man in his 60s with HTLV-1-associated myelopathy (HAM/TSP).

This clonotype was detected many times. The genes are TRBV20-1 and TRBJ1-3, with D hard to call. V was clipped by 5 bases and J by 3 bases, with 14 bases between them. The CDR3 extends over 14 amino acids. Germline CDR1 and CDR2: DFQATT and SNEGSKA (reference sequence). The CDR3 DNA reads as TGCAGTGCTCGCTCCGGGATACTTGGAAACACCATATATTTT. Its translation is CSARSGILGNTIYF.

Many counts were recorded for this clonotype. This chain connects TRBV29-1 to TRBJ2-5; 15 nucleotides align to TRBD2. The CDR3 length is 15 residues. Losses at the gene ends were 6 bases for V and 3 bases for J; bases not matched to a gene: 5. Germline-derived CDR1 and CDR2 are SQVTM and ANQGSEA. CDR3 protein: CSVGLAGGMKETQYF. The CDR3 DNA follows: TGCAGCGTAGGACTAGCGGGAGGGATGAAAGAGACCCAGTACTTC.

This clonotype came up many times. The V and J genes are TRBV7-2 and TRBJ2-5, with TRBD2 matching over 11 bases. The V gene end was trimmed by 1 base and the J gene end by 2 bases; junction bases not matched to a gene: 9. CDR3 length: 18 residues. Germline CDR1 is SGHTA and CDR2 is FQGNSA. The CDR3 loop is CASSLEGGTSGYQETQYF. The CDR3 coding sequence is TGTGCCAGCAGCTTAGAGGGGGGGACTAGCGGTTATCAAGAGACCCAGTACTTC.

This clonotype has ten or more counts. The chain joins TRBV5-4 to TRBJ1-5; TRBD1 might be the D (5 bases). This CDR3 is built from 13 residues. Between the trimmed V and J ends, which lost 7 bases and 7 bases, there was a span of 15 bases. CDR1 SGHNT and CDR2 YYREEE come from the germline V gene (reference sequence). The CDR3: CASSGTPEQPQHF. DNA for the CDR3: TGTGCCAGCTCCGGGACCCCTGAGCAGCCCCAGCATTTT.

The chain links TRBV6-6 to TRBJ2-2; 14 bases line up with TRBD2. Unmatched junction bases numbered 15, after V lost 5 bases and J lost 7 bases. Germline CDR1 and CDR2: MNHNY and SVGAGI (reference sequence). The CDR3 has 19 residues. The CDR3 region is CASSKGEGLAGVVIGELFF. CDR3 in DNA: TGTGCCAGCAGTAAGGGAGAGGGACTAGCGGGAGTGGTCATCGGGGAGCTGTTTTTT.